These T cell receptor beta chains were read from a single sample in a study of blood T cell repertoires in COVID-19. Libraries were prepared by immunoSEQ multiplex PCR; TCRdb keeps only in-frame clonotypes and omits some of them. The table includes some 300,000 clones, around nine tenths detected once. Sequencing was carried out using peripheral blood. The receptors originated from an older man with acute or convalescent COVID-19. Both conserved end residues are part of each CDR3. Each record gives: V gene, J gene, CDR3 protein.

>TRBV28|TRBJ2-3
CASSLISGGALDTQYF
>TRBV7-9|TRBJ2-1
CASSQNGGFEQFF
>TRBV9|TRBJ2-3
CASSVVAGLGTDTQYF
>TRBV4-2|TRBJ2-1
CASSHAGLAEFNEQFF
>TRBV6-2/TRBV6-3|TRBJ2-3
CASSYVVGRGLKVQYF
>TRBV29-1|TRBJ2-7
CSVEQGARNEQYF
>TRBV5-1|TRBJ2-3
CASSLLAGGTDTQYF
>TRBV3-1/TRBV3-2|TRBJ1-4
CASSQGQGAEKLFF
>TRBV4-2|TRBJ2-3
CASSPGLAGASTDTQYF
>TRBV5-1|TRBJ2-1
CASSVLSSYNEQFF
>TRBV29-1|TRBJ2-1
CSVDPGQGLNEQFF
>TRBV3-1/TRBV3-2|TRBJ2-1
CASSQDLSSSYNEQFF
>TRBV28|TRBJ2-7
CASTSNRGHYEQYF
>TRBV30|TRBJ2-7
CAGNPGDGGYEQYF
>TRBV28|TRBJ1-5
CAYCEGNQPQHF
>TRBV4-2|TRBJ2-2
CASSRAGREGIAGELFF
>TRBV28|TRBJ2-7
CASSTPTGAYEQYF
>TRBV28|TRBJ2-5
CASSLSRLAGGRLETQYF
>TRBV6-5|TRBJ1-1
CASSLGLGGSTEAFF
>TRBV6-6|TRBJ1-2
CASFTGNYGYTF
>TRBV9|TRBJ2-7
CASSRTGQGYEQYF
>TRBV4-1|TRBJ2-3
CASSPNSWARTDTQYF
>TRBV5-4|TRBJ1-2
CASSLEAYGYTF
>TRBV6-5|TRBJ2-5
CASTPSAQETQYF
>TRBV7-3|TRBJ2-7
CASSLAGGSYEQYF
>TRBV19|TRBJ2-6
CASMDRPSGANVLTF
>TRBV4-3|TRBJ1-2
CASSQGQGEGYTF
>TRBV15|TRBJ2-5
CATSREGRAETQYF
>TRBV20-1|TRBJ2-7
CSASAGPPLAGGTYEQYF
>TRBV30|TRBJ1-3
CAWSEGRAATIYF
>TRBV6-2/TRBV6-3|TRBJ2-5
CASSYLGMTSGQETQYF
>TRBV19|TRBJ1-2
CASSILPNYGYTF
>TRBV7-2|TRBJ1-6
CASRGTGGPTLHF
>TRBV5-1|TRBJ1-2
CASSAVGGAGYGYTF
>TRBV19|TRBJ2-2
CASSMVASSAGELFF
>TRBV11-3|TRBJ2-1
CASSNTGYNEQFF
>TRBV24-1|TRBJ2-2
CATSDFAGGPTLPNTGELFF
>TRBV29-1|TRBJ1-2
CSVPRGNYGYTF
>TRBV7-2|TRBJ1-1
CASSLFALPDTEAFF
>TRBV15|TRBJ1-3
CATSRGQGPENTIYF
>TRBV28|TRBJ2-5
CASMRYQETQYF
>TRBV3-1/TRBV3-2|TRBJ2-2
CASSRTSGVNTGELFF
>TRBV10-3|TRBJ2-5
CAISESLAGDKTQYF
>TRBV5-1|TRBJ2-7
CASSADSFYEQYF
>TRBV14|TRBJ2-1
CASSQVHLAGGPGQFF
>TRBV29-1|TRBJ1-2
CSVVSGVNYGYTF
>TRBV6-6|TRBJ1-1
CASRPPAGLNTEAFF
>TRBV3-1/TRBV3-2|TRBJ1-6
CASSHPPGDNLHF
>TRBV19|TRBJ1-1
CASILVGQGSTEAFF
>TRBV14|TRBJ2-5
CASSQDLIAGGGETQYF
>TRBV3-1/TRBV3-2|TRBJ2-7
CASSQGRGFYEQYF
>TRBV28|TRBJ2-3
CASSFYRGGPSTDTQYF
>TRBV6-5|TRBJ2-1
CASSYGWRKNNEQFF
>TRBV28|TRBJ1-2
CASSQQGRNGYTF